A single TCR beta chain is shown here with its context. This specimen comes from a study of siplizumab effects on memory and regulatory T cells. There are 16 residues in the CDR3. CDR1 and CDR2 (germline): SNHLY, FYNNEI. V was trimmed by 0 bases and J by 3 bases, leaving 12 bases between them. Assay: immunoSEQ multiplex PCR; the TCRdb copy retains only in-frame clones and omits some. The table includes approximately 90,000 clones, 94% detected once. This chain joins TRBV2 and TRBJ1-5; no reliable D call. The sample was non-Treg CD4+ T cells sorted from blood. The receptor's source is a human donor in good health. CDR3 nucleotide sequence: TGTGCCAGCAGTGAAGCGACTAACAGTGTCAATCAGCCCCAGCATTTT. This gives the protein CASSEATNSVNQPQHF.